This T cell receptor (beta chain) was retrieved from a study of T cell repertoires in cytomegalovirus infection. Study results and caveats: HLA-C-restricted CMV-specific TCR beta clonotypes prevailed in the ex vivo response.

TCRdb redid the calling of the reads with MiXCR, one entry per CDR3 protein. Here the sample spans some 130,000 distinct CDR3 sequences, 20% to 30% being singletons. This clonotype appeared many times. What it binds is not known. The V end lost 5 bases, the J end lost 4 bases, and 12 bases lay between the germline ends. Germline V CDR1 and CDR2: SGHTA, FQGNSA. The CDR3 is 14 amino acids. This TCR came from a human donor in good health (CMV status not recorded). Some clones in this sample may be carry-over from other donors' samples. The gene calls are TRBV7-2 and TRBJ2-1, with TRBD2 as a possible D gene (5 bases). Specimen: PBMCs, sequenced either directly or after in vitro stimulation (not recorded which). CDR3: CASSDRPGYNEQFF. The DNA of the CDR3 is TGTGCCAGCAGCGACCGGCCGGGATACAATGAGCAGTTCTTC.